One T cell receptor (beta chain) is described in this entry. As yet, its antigen is unknown. This record belongs to a study of identical twins. General study results and limits: Within monozygotic twins, out-of-frame TCR alpha sharing was underestimated by the models.

Template switching supplied a universal primer site; unique molecular identifiers were carried on the cDNA. Each CDR3 protein gets one entry after TCRdb re-called the 5' RACE reads with MiXCR. The top ten hold approximately 5.4% of the sample, which has 250,000 or so distinct CDR3 sequences, around 7.6% seen once. Another study also made use of these data, one on yellow fever vaccine responses in identical twins. That source adds: Twins showed a vaccine T cell response that reportedly seemed partly convergent, partly personalized.

Sequencing was carried out using CD8+ T cells sorted from blood. This receptor was identified in a woman aged 18-29 years in good health.

The CDR3 protein is CSARDGGGGRGSNQPQHF. The CDR3 DNA is TGCAGTGCTAGAGATGGAGGCGGGGGGCGTGGAAGCAATCAGCCCCAGCATTTT. V and J are TRBV20-1 and TRBJ1-5, with D possibly matching TRBD1 (6 bases). The germline V and J ends were trimmed by 0 bases and 1 base, with 19 bases remaining between them. CDR1 and CDR2 from the germline V gene are DFQATT and SNEGSKA (reference sequence). This CDR3 contains 18 residues.